These 7 T cell receptor beta chains were sequenced from one sample in a study of blood T cell repertoires in COVID-19 (dated by TCRdb to the early 2020s). Library method: the immunoSEQ multiplex PCR assay. Entries here come from immuneACCESS through TCRdb and include only in-frame sequences with V and J called. Some clones fail to appear in such tables; in the studies checked, an unresolved V gene covers under half of the shortfall, and the cause of the remainder is unknown. This sample comprises 210,000 or so clones, more than 70% of them detected only once. In total, the top ten clones hold 4.3% of the sample. Sequencing input: PBMCs or T cells enriched from blood (not recorded which). Source of these receptors: a man aged 25 to 40 with acute COVID-19.

The CDR3: CASSVSQGWGDGYTF. The CDR3 DNA reads as TGCGCCAGCAGCGTATCACAGGGATGGGGAGATGGCTACACCTTC. The gene calls are TRBV5-1 and TRBJ1-2; D may be TRBD1 (6 bases). V was clipped by 4 bases and J by 6 bases, with 19 bases between them. The CDR3 runs to 15 residues. Germline values: CDR1 SGHRS, CDR2 YFSETQ.

The V gene is TRBV5-4, the J gene TRBJ1-3; D not certain. CDR3 size: 13 residues. The V and J ends lost 4 bases and 6 bases respectively, with 11 bases between them. From germline, CDR1 is SGHNT and CDR2 YYREEE (reference sequence). The CDR3 spells CASSTLDLNTIYF. In nucleotides, the CDR3 is TGTGCCAGCAGCACACTCGACTTAAACACCATATATTTT.

The count of this clone is one. The chain has TRBV5-1 and TRBJ2-7; 9 positions agree with TRBD1. This CDR3 comprises 11 residues. The V gene end was trimmed by 2 bases and the J gene end by 13 bases; junction bases not matched to a gene: 4. Germline CDR1 and CDR2: SGHRS and YFSETQ. The CDR3 DNA reads as TGCGCCAGCAGCTTTAGGGACAGGGCTTACTTC. Encoded protein: CASSFRDRAYF.

This sequence joins TRBV6-5 and TRBJ1-2; 10 bases map to TRBD1. J was trimmed by 5 bases and V by 4 bases; bases with no gene match: 4. Germline-derived CDR1 and CDR2 are MNHEY and SVGAGI. The CDR3 length is 14 residues. The CDR3 coding sequence is TGTGCCAGCAGTTCGGACAGGGGGGGATATGGCTACACCTTC. As protein: CASSSDRGGYGYTF.

The chain has TRBV30 and TRBJ2-7; the match to TRBD2 covers 7 bases. Trimming took 1 base from V and 6 from J; bases not matched to a gene: 3. This CDR3 is 12 amino acids long. CDR1 GTSNPN and CDR2 SVGIG come from the germline V gene (reference sequence). The CDR3 sequence: CAWSEAGVEQYF. CDR3 in DNA: TGTGCCTGGAGTGAGGCGGGGGTCGAGCAGTACTTC.

This chain uses TRBV5-4 with TRBJ2-3; D is ambiguous. With 4 bases removed from V and 4 bases from J, the gap between germline ends came to 13 bases. CDR1 and CDR2 (germline): SGHNT, YYREEE (reference sequence). This CDR3 is built from 14 residues. The CDR3 bases are TGTGCCAGCAGCGCACGGATAGCCCCAGATACGCAGTATTTT. The encoded protein is CASSARIAPDTQYF.

The genes are TRBV30 and TRBJ1-1, with TRBD1 as a possible D gene (5 bases). The germline CDR1 and CDR2 sequences are GTSNPN and SVGIG (reference sequence). The CDR3 contains 14 residues. The V and J ends lost 4 bases and 0 bases respectively, with 12 bases between them. The CDR3: CAWKPEQVNTEAFF. DNA of the CDR3: TGTGCCTGGAAGCCCGAACAGGTGAACACTGAAGCTTTCTTT.